These 7 T cell receptor beta chains were sequenced from one sample in a study of blood T cells in healthy people across ages. Sample-barcoded 5' priming and a J-beta primer mix drove a second PCR of about 6 to 12 cycles. TCRdb reprocessed the 5' RACE reads with MiXCR, giving one entry per CDR3 protein. The data contain around 690,000 distinct CDR3 sequences, approximately 50% of them singletons. Specimen: blood. All receptors come from a man aged 55 to 69 in good health.

V gene TRBV29-1 combines with J gene TRBJ1-1, with unresolved D. Germline V CDR1 and CDR2: SQVTM, ANQGSEA. The CDR3 spans 11 residues. V was shortened by 4 bases and J by 3 bases, with 6 bases between the two germline ends. In nucleotides, the CDR3 is TGCAGCGTTGCAGCGCACACTGAAGCTTTCTTT. Protein: CSVAAHTEAFF.

The rearrangement uses TRBV12-5 and TRBJ2-5; TRBD2 agrees at 10 bases. In germline, CDR1 is LGHNT, CDR2 FRNRAP. Trimming took 1 base from V and 0 from J; bases not matched to a gene: 11. The CDR3 sequence is 19 residues long. CDR3 bases: TGTGCTAGTGGTTTGGGGAATGTAGCGGGGGGCCAGTACCAAGAGACCCAGTACTTC. This encodes CASGLGNVAGGQYQETQYF.

This clonotype appeared a few times. This chain uses TRBV6-5 with TRBJ2-7, with TRBD1 identical over 9 bases. Losses at the gene ends were 9 bases for V and 1 base for J; bases not matched to a gene: 7. Germline values: CDR1 MNHEY, CDR2 SVGAGI. The CDR3 extends over 14 amino acids. DNA of the CDR3: TGTGCCAGTAAGCGGACAGGGGCGTCCTACGAGCAGTACTTC. Protein sequence: CASKRTGASYEQYF.

The CDR3 spells CSAPDRLYEQYF. The CDR3 DNA follows: TGCAGTGCCCCGGACAGACTTTACGAGCAGTACTTC. V usage is TRBV20-1 and J usage is TRBJ2-7; D possibly corresponds to TRBD1 (6 bases). Germline CDR1 DFQATT, CDR2 SNEGSKA (reference sequence). This CDR3 is 12 amino acids long. V was pared by 6 bases and J by 4 bases, with 13 bases between.

This chain links TRBV6-5 with TRBJ2-7; D is possibly TRBD2 (5 bases). CDR3 length: 14 residues. Germline assignment: CDR1 MNHEY and CDR2 SVGAGI. Deletions cut 0 bases from V and 3 bases from J, with 9 bases between. CDR3 protein: CASSYSRGLYEQYF. The CDR3 DNA is TGTGCCAGCAGTTACTCACGGGGTCTCTACGAGCAGTACTTC.

This chain connects TRBV19 to TRBJ1-5; D is possibly TRBD1 (6 bases). V was shortened by 9 bases and J by 1 base, with 16 bases between the two germline ends. This CDR3 spans 15 amino acids. Germline V gene sequence: CDR1 LNHDA, CDR2 SQIVND (reference sequence). CDR3 region: CASSLGGLSNQPQHF. DNA for the CDR3: TGTGCCAGCTCGCTCGGGGGGCTCAGCAATCAGCCCCAGCATTTT. The variable domain in full, completed from reference TRBV19 and TRBJ1-5, reads DGGITQSPKYLFRKEGQNVTLSCEQNLNHDAMYWYRQDPGQGLRLIYYSQIVNDFQKGDIAEGYSVSREKKESFPLTVTSAQKNPTAFYLCASSLGGLSNQPQHFGDGTRLSIL.

This clonotype was detected only a few times. This chain joins TRBV7-2 and TRBJ2-1; perhaps TRBD2 as D (5 bases). V lost 2 bases and J lost 8, with 13 bases in between. The length of the CDR3 is 14 residues. The germline CDR1 and CDR2 sequences are SGHTA and FQGNSA. The CDR3 loop is CASSLRMSGDEQFF. The CDR3 DNA follows: TGTGCCAGCAGCTTACGGATGTCCGGGGATGAGCAGTTCTTC.